These 15 T cell receptor beta chains share one sample of origin, sequenced in a study of control samples from healthy donors and cancer patients. Profiling relied on immunoSEQ multiplex PCR, and the TCRdb table lists in-frame clones only, not all of them. The data contain around 140,000 clones, roughly 89% of them seen just once; the ten biggest clones take up 4.5% to 7%. Sequencing was done on a sample of blood. The receptors come from a young man in good health.

V is TRBV5-1 and J is TRBJ2-6, with D maybe TRBD1 (6 bases). There are 17 residues in the CDR3. Germline assignment: CDR1 SGHRS and CDR2 YFSETQ. The germline V and J ends were trimmed by 1 base and 0 bases, with 11 bases remaining between them. The CDR3 here is CASSLSGVRSGANVLTF. The CDR3 DNA reads TGCGCCAGCAGCTTGTCAGGGGTTCGCTCTGGGGCCAACGTCCTGACTTTC.

The chain combines TRBV27 with TRBJ1-2; the match to TRBD1 covers 7 bases. In germline, CDR1 is MNHEY, CDR2 SMNVEV (reference sequence). This CDR3 comprises 13 residues. The V segment lost 2 bases and the J segment 7 bases; nucleotides outside the gene matches: 4. CDR3 DNA sequence: TGTGCCAGCAGTTTACGACAGGGACGTGGCTACACCTTC. The encoded protein is CASSLRQGRGYTF.

The chain employs TRBV5-6 and TRBJ1-1; D ambiguous. The CDR3 sequence is 15 residues long. CDR1 SGHDT and CDR2 YYEEEE come from the germline V gene. Trimming took off 1 base at V and 0 bases at J, with 10 bases between the two ends. In DNA, the CDR3 is TGTGCCAGCAGCTTGTTGGATCGTATGAACACTGAAGCTTTCTTT. Residues: CASSLLDRMNTEAFF. Variable domain in full (rest from reference TRBV5-6 and TRBJ1-1): DAGVTQSPTHLIKTRGQQVTLRCSPKSGHDTVSWYQQALGQGPQFIFQYYEEEERQRGNFPDRFSGHQFPNYSSELNVNALLLGDSALYLCASSLLDRMNTEAFFGQGTRLTVV.

This rearrangement joins TRBV5-1 to TRBJ2-1; no firm D call. Germline assignment: CDR1 SGHRS and CDR2 YFSETQ. V gave up 2 bases and J gave up 5 bases, with 8 bases separating them. This CDR3 has 13 amino acids. The CDR3 nucleotides are TGCGCCAGCAGCTTCCCTGCGAACAATGAGCAGTTCTTC. This encodes CASSFPANNEQFF.

The rearrangement joins TRBV9 to TRBJ2-5, with 9 bases that match TRBD2. Germline CDR1 and CDR2: SGDLS and YYNGEE. The CDR3 loop spans 16 amino acids. Losses at the gene ends were 4 bases for V and 5 bases for J; bases not matched to a gene: 12. CDR3 in DNA: TGTGCCAGCAGCACCTACGCTGCGGGGGGGCATGAGACCCAGTACTTC. Translation: CASSTYAAGGHETQYF.

This clone appeared once. The V and J genes are TRBV27 and TRBJ1-1; D gene uncertain. Trimming pared 7 bases from V and 1 base from J, leaving 13 bases between. The germline V gene encodes CDR1 MNHEY and CDR2 SMNVEV (reference sequence). The CDR3 contains 14 residues. CDR3 in DNA: TGTGCCAGCAACGAAAGGCCCGGGAACACTGAAGCTTTCTTT. Translating gives CASNERPGNTEAFF.

The chain is built from TRBV5-1 and TRBJ1-2; D perhaps matches TRBD1 (6 bases). The V end was cut by 5 bases, the J end by 8 bases, with 22 bases between. The CDR3 extends over 15 amino acids. Germline CDR1 is SGHRS and CDR2 is YFSETQ. The CDR3 here is CASRAPFDRPVGYTF. The CDR3 DNA reads TGCGCCAGCAGAGCTCCTTTTGACAGGCCCGTCGGCTACACCTTC.

The rearrangement links TRBV3-1 (or the pseudogene TRBV3-2) to TRBJ1-1, with D perhaps TRBD1 (6 bases). In germline, CDR1 is LGHDT, CDR2 YNNKEL (reference sequence). This CDR3 comprises 14 residues. With 0 bases removed from V and 10 bases from J, the gap between germline ends came to 15 bases. CDR3 in DNA: TGTGCCAGCAGCCAAGAAGCGGGGGGCCGGGGAGCTTTCTTT. This codes for CASSQEAGGRGAFF.

On this clone itself: One junction end does not reproduce the germline sequence, and a read error may be involved. The chain carries TRBV6-2 or TRBV6-3 and TRBJ1-1; TRBD1 matches 7 bases. The CDR3 consists of 14 residues. Per the germline V gene, CDR1 is MNHEY and CDR2 is SVGEGT. The DNA of the CDR3 is TGTGCCAGCAGCGTAACAGGGGCCAACAGTGAAGCTTTCTTT. Encoded protein: CASSVTGANSEAFF.

The chain combines TRBV24-1 with TRBJ1-6, with D perhaps matching TRBD1 (5 bases). Germline V gene sequence: CDR1 KGHDR, CDR2 SFDVKD. V shed 12 bases and J shed 11 bases, with 16 bases lying between them. The CDR3 is made up of 12 amino acids. This CDR3 is CAGAGAGTPLHF. The CDR3 DNA is TGTGCCGGGGCCGGCGCCGGTACACCCCTCCACTTT.

Regarding this clone: The same CDR3 arises from other DNA sequences in this sample as well. The rearrangement uses TRBV30 and TRBJ1-1; D remains unclear. The CDR3 consists of 13 residues. The germline V gene encodes CDR1 GTSNPN and CDR2 SVGIG (reference sequence). V was shortened by 0 bases and J by 2 bases, with 7 bases between the two germline ends. The CDR3 loop reads CAWSVTANTEAFF. The CDR3 DNA sequence: TGTGCCTGGAGTGTAACGGCTAACACTGAAGCTTTCTTT.

J is TRBJ2-5 and V is TRBV2, with 7 nucleotides matching TRBD2. The CDR3 extends over 12 amino acids. J gave up 5 bases and V 3 bases, and 0 bases lay outside the gene matches. The germline gives CDR1 SNHLY, CDR2 FYNNEI. CDR3 sequence: CASSEGGETQYF. The CDR3 DNA reads as TGTGCCAGCAGTGAGGGAGGGGAGACCCAGTACTTC. Based on the CDR3 plus reference TRBV2 and TRBJ2-5, the full variable domain is EPEVTQTPSHQVTQMGQEVILRCVPISNHLYFYWYRQILGQKVEFLVSFYNNEISEKSEIFDDQFSVERPDGSNFTLKIRSTKLEDSAMYFCASSEGGETQYFGPGTRLLVL.

V usage is TRBV9 and J usage is TRBJ1-6; no clear D gene. Germline V gene data show CDR1 as SGDLS and CDR2 as YYNGEE. The CDR3 is 14 amino acids. Deletions cut 3 bases from V and 6 bases from J, with 10 bases between. Here the CDR3 reads CASSDLGSNSPLHF. CDR3 DNA: TGTGCCAGCAGCGATCTGGGTAGTAATTCACCCCTCCACTTT.

The V gene is TRBV2, the J gene TRBJ2-5, with 8 positions matching TRBD2. Germline V gene data show CDR1 as SNHLY and CDR2 as FYNNEI. The CDR3 is 14 amino acids. The V segment lost 4 bases and the J segment 3 bases; nucleotides outside the gene matches: 4. This chain's CDR3 is CASSATSGKETQYF. CDR3 bases: TGTGCCAGCAGTGCTACTAGCGGCAAAGAGACCCAGTACTTC. Full variable domain (outside the CDR3, taken from reference TRBV2 and TRBJ2-5): EPEVTQTPSHQVTQMGQEVILRCVPISNHLYFYWYRQILGQKVEFLVSFYNNEISEKSEIFDDQFSVERPDGSNFTLKIRSTKLEDSAMYFCASSATSGKETQYFGPGTRLLVL.

This sequence joins TRBV19 and TRBJ1-4, with D uncertain. Germline V gene sequence: CDR1 LNHDA, CDR2 SQIVND (reference sequence). Trimming shortened V by 0 bases and J by 15 bases, and 11 bases separated the two germline ends. The CDR3 totals 12 residues. As DNA, the CDR3 is TGTGCCAGTAGTATAGATGGGAACAGTTTGTTTTTT. This codes for CASSIDGNSLFF.